Detailed here is one T cell receptor (beta chain). The specificity of this receptor is unknown. Base qualities are not provided; no much larger clone lies one nucleotide away. V has 5 bases trimmed and J has 5 bases trimmed; junction bases matching no gene number 7. The CDR3 contains 16 residues, cysteine and phenylalanine counted. Just the 48-base CDR3 DNA is kept, in frame starting at base 1. The data belong to a study of CD8 T cells in Susac syndrome (dated by TCRdb to between 2019 and 2020). Regarding the complete study: Whether CD8+ T cell activation and differentiation in Susac syndrome was antigen driven was tested using repertoire sequencing. Paper-wide results and their limitations: The number of individuals in the TCR sequencing and HLA analysis was recognized as being relatively small.

High-throughput TCR beta sequencing profiled peripheral blood CD8+ and CD4+ T cells from healthy donors, Susac syndrome patients and multiple sclerosis patients. The multiple sclerosis controls were treatment-naive patients who had stable or active relapsing-remitting disease and met the revised McDonald criteria. Bulk CD8+ and CD4+ T cells were purified magnetically by negative isolation, whereas CD8+ TEMRA cells were enriched by FACS. Blood was collected in EDTA tubes and processed within 24 hours, with PBMCs isolated through density gradient centrifugation. PBMCs intended for TCR sequencing were frozen in liquid nitrogen and were later thawed in a 37 degrees C water bath. The sorted or isolated CD4+, CD8+ and CD8+ TEMRA cells had a purity of 90% or higher. RNA was extracted using the RNeasy kit, and roughly 0.45 to 1 microgram was reverse transcribed with random hexamers. The immunoSEQ multiplex PCR assay, which covers 54 Vbeta and 13 Jbeta segments, was used to amplify TCR beta CDR3 regions. To correct PCR amplification bias, a synthetic template baseline was used for both primer optimization and computational correction. The authors' analysis ran thus. Only productive sequences were kept, with reads annotated to V, D and J genes according to IMGT and analyzed in immunoSEQ Analyzer. Clonality was calculated as one minus the Shannon entropy normalized by log2 of the number of productive unique sequences. For each patient and control, public and private clones were evaluated within the 100 most prevalent clones. Clones were defined as Susac-specific if absent from the healthy and MS cohorts, from 900 to 1,200 published viral clones and from other ImmuneACCESS disease sequences. TCRdb took the public reads, trimmed them with fastp at Q25, ran MiXCR for clone calling and kept in-frame beta chains. When rows share a CDR3 protein, they turn into one entry using the most common DNA and genes. The V and J calls, along with clone size, are taken from TCRdb and not from the paper's own processing. The sample table contains 150,000 to 200,000 distinct CDR3 sequences; only one count was recorded for approximately 93% of them. The ten largest clones represent roughly 0.097% of the sample.

The sample comprised CD4+ T cells from PBMCs. The chain uses TRBV12-3 or TRBV12-4 and TRBJ2-1, with 12 bases aligning to TRBD2. The receptor's source is a human donor with multiple sclerosis. The DNA is TGTGCCAGCAGTAAGCTAGCGGGGGGGAGCGACAATGAGCAGTTCTTC. The translation is CASSKLAGGSDNEQFF.